What follows describes a single TCR beta chain. Antigen specificity is unknown. Germline loops: CDR1 SGHTA, CDR2 FQGNSA. The CDR3 length is 17 residues. The V and J ends lost 4 bases and 0 bases respectively, with 19 bases between them. This entry is derived from a study of shared clonotypes between healthy human individuals. Study-level results: Across a few donors, naive CD4 shared around 5.1%, naive CD8 around 4%, memory CD4 roughly 2.3%, memory CD8 about 0.4%.

The authors distributed each subset's genomic DNA evenly over several immunoSEQ plates. Sorted-subset replicate PCR reactions were performed with around 200 ng DNA, corresponding to some 32,000 T cell genomes. Assay used: immunoSEQ multiplex PCR; TCRdb lists only in-frame clones, some missing. The table shows about 610,000 clones, with around 97% occurring only once. This TCR was sampled from a woman aged 30 to 39 in good health. Sequences were obtained from naive CD4+ T cells sorted from blood. Indicated subset: CD45RA+ positively selected. This chain joins TRBV7-2 and TRBJ2-7; tentative D call: TRBD1 (5 bases). The CDR3 here is CASSSPTDAGGSYEQYF. CDR3 nucleotides: TGTGCCAGCAGCTCCCCGACAGACGCCGGTGGCTCCTACGAGCAGTACTTC. The full variable domain, its missing parts supplied by reference TRBV7-2 and TRBJ2-7, is GAGVSQSPSNKVTEKGKDVELRCDPISGHTALYWYRQSLGQGLEFLIYFQGNSAPDKSGLPSDRFSAERTGGSVSTLTIQRTQQEDSAVYLCASSSPTDAGGSYEQYFGPGTRLTVT.